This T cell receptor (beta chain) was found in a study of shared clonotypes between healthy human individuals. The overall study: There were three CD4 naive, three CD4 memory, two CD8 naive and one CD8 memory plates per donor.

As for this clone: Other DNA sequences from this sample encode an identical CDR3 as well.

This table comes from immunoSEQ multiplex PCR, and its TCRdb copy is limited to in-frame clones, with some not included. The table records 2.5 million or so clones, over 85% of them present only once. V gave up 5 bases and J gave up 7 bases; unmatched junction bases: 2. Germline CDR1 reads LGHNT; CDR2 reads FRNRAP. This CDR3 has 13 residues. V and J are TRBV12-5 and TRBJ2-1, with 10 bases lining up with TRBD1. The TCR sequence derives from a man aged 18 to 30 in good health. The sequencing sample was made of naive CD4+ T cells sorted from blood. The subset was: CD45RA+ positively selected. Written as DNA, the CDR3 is TGTGCTAGTGGTGCGGACAGGGGGAATGAGCAGTTCTTC. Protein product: CASGADRGNEQFF.